This is a list of T cell receptor beta chains from one sample in a study of T-cell reconstitution after alpha-beta-depleted transplantation in children. TCRdb recomputed calls from the PCR reads with MiXCR, one row per CDR3 protein. This sample has around 600,000 distinct CDR3 sequences, with 10% to 13% found just once. The sample in question was PBMCs from the stem cell graft donor, obtained from the stem cell graft. These receptors were collected from a human donor who donated a stem cell graft to a child with acute myeloid leukemia. Both conserved end residues are part of each CDR3. D genes are given only for firm matches. Expanded clones get a size class; other rows say once, few or many, or leave the size out.

12,TRBV29-1,few,TRBD2,TRBJ2-7,TGCAGCGTGGTACTAGCGGGAGGCGGGCAGTACTTC,CSVVLAGGGQYF
14,TRBV20-1,many,.,TRBJ2-3,TGCAGTGCCTCTGGCTCAGGGATCACAGATACGCAGTATTTT,CSASGSGITDTQYF
13,TRBV29-1,few,.,TRBJ1-1,TGCAGCGGAGGGACCTCCAGGGGAACTGAAGCTTTCTTT,CSGGTSRGTEAFF
13,TRBV12-3/TRBV12-4,few,.,TRBJ2-2,TGTGCCAGCAGCGCACGGACCACCGGGGAGCTGTTTTTT,CASSARTTGELFF
13,TRBV5-6,few,.,TRBJ2-7,TGTGCCAGCAGCTTGCGGGGAGCGGACGAGCAGTACTTC,CASSLRGADEQYF
16,TRBV7-2,.,TRBD1,TRBJ2-7,TGTGCCAGCAGCGATGATAAGACAGGGGGCTGGTACGAGCAGTACTTC,CASSDDKTGGWYEQYF
12,TRBV10-2,.,.,TRBJ2-7,TGCGCCAGCAGTGTTAGAGGGGACGAGCAGTACTTC,CASSVRGDEQYF
13,TRBV4-3,few,.,TRBJ2-7,TGCGCCAGCAGCCAAGACTGGGGCCCCGAGCAGTACTTC,CASSQDWGPEQYF
15,TRBV5-1,.,TRBD1,TRBJ2-7,TGCGCCAGCAGCAGCACTGACAGGGGGCGATACGAGCAGTACTTC,CASSSTDRGRYEQYF
13,TRBV27,few,.,TRBJ2-3,TGTGCCAGCAGTTTGTGGCATAAAGATACGCAGTATTTT,CASSLWHKDTQYF
18,TRBV20-1,few,TRBD2,TRBJ2-1,TGCAGTGCTAGAGCCGCGGGACTAGCGGGACTAAGGGTCCGCGAGCAGTTCTTC,CSARAAGLAGLRVREQFF
13,TRBV30,.,.,TRBJ2-1,TGTGCCTGGAGTTCCGGAGGGTACAATGAGCAGTTCTTC,CAWSSGGYNEQFF
12,TRBV29-1,many,.,TRBJ2-3,TGCAGCGTTGATCAGGGAACAGATACGCAGTATTTT,CSVDQGTDTQYF
15,TRBV12-3/TRBV12-4,few,.,TRBJ1-5,TGTGCCAGCAGTCCAGGGTGGGGGGAGGATCAGCCCCAGCATTTT,CASSPGWGEDQPQHF
14,TRBV20-1,few,.,TRBJ2-5,TGCAGTGCTAGAGATGTGGCTAGCGTTGGGACCCAGTACTTC,CSARDVASVGTQYF
14,TRBV11-2,.,.,TRBJ1-1,TGTGCCAGCAGCTTAGACGGGGGCGTCACTGAAGCTTTCTTT,CASSLDGGVTEAFF
13,TRBV18,.,.,TRBJ2-7,TGTGCCAGCTCACCAGGACATAGGAGGGAGCAGTACTTC,CASSPGHRREQYF
15,TRBV7-8,.,TRBD2,TRBJ2-7,TGTGCCAGCAGCCCTAGCGGGAGGTATCCCTACGAGCAGTACTTC,CASSPSGRYPYEQYF
15,TRBV29-1,.,.,TRBJ1-1,TGCAGCGTTGAAGATTTAGTCGGGGGGAACACTGAAGCTTTCTTT,CSVEDLVGGNTEAFF
15,TRBV6-5,many,.,TRBJ2-2,TGTGCCAGCAGCCGCCGACAGGGAGGCACCGGGGAGCTGTTTTTT,CASSRRQGGTGELFF
16,TRBV5-1,few,TRBD2,TRBJ2-2,TGCGCCAGCAGCCCCGGGACTAGCGGGACAATCGGGGAGCTGTTTTTT,CASSPGTSGTIGELFF
14,TRBV20-1,few,TRBD2,TRBJ2-7,TGCAGTGCTCTGACTAGCGGGACACCCTACGAGCAGTACTTC,CSALTSGTPYEQYF
14,TRBV29-1,many,.,TRBJ2-1,TGCAGCGCTTGGGCCCCACTTAGCGGAAATGAGCAGTTCTTC,CSAWAPLSGNEQFF
14,TRBV28,many,.,TRBJ1-5,TGTGCCAGCAGTATATACAGGATCAATCAGCCCCAGCATTTT,CASSIYRINQPQHF
14,TRBV29-1,many,TRBD1,TRBJ2-1,TGCAGCGTTGAAAGGGGGACAGGGCAGAATGAGCAGTTCTTC,CSVERGTGQNEQFF
9,TRBV9,.,.,TRBJ2-5,TGTGCCAGCATAGAGACCCAGTACTTC,CASIETQYF
14,TRBV12-3/TRBV12-4,many,.,TRBJ1-1,TGTGCCAGCAGTCTTAGCGGGGTGAACACTGAAGCTTTCTTT,CASSLSGVNTEAFF
16,TRBV20-1,.,TRBD1,TRBJ1-2,TGCAGTGCTCCCAGGACAGGGACAGGAGCTAACTATGGCTACACCTTC,CSAPRTGTGANYGYTF
15,TRBV7-9,few,.,TRBJ2-5,TGTGCCAGCAGCTTAGGGCAGGTCTTTCAAGAGACCCAGTACTTC,CASSLGQVFQETQYF
16,TRBV9,few,TRBD1,TRBJ2-2,TGTGCCAGCAGCCCGCCCGAGACAGGGATACCCGGGGAGCTGTTTTTT,CASSPPETGIPGELFF
15,TRBV7-3,.,TRBD2,TRBJ2-4,TGTGCCAGCAGCTTAAACCCTAGCGGGTCTGACATTCAGTACTTC,CASSLNPSGSDIQYF